This TCR beta chain is from a study of molecular identifiers for immune sequencing clone quantification. The germline gives CDR1 KGHDR, CDR2 SFDVKD. The V end was cut by 3 bases, the J end by 6 bases, with 12 bases between. The CDR3 covers 14 residues. This clonotype came up many times. Previously reported methods and listed TCR primers produced the bulk TCR libraries. TCRdb redid the calling of the PCR reads with MiXCR, one entry per CDR3 protein. This sample has tens of thousands of distinct CDR3 sequences; less than 20% occur once, and the top ten carry under 1.3%. The rearrangement joins TRBV24-1 to TRBJ2-3, with D perhaps matching TRBD1 (5 bases). Source material: naive CD8+ T cells from blood, with Jurkat cell RNA spiked in. As for subset: FACS-sorted CD8+CD4-CCR7+CD45RA+ naive T cells. The TCR comes from a human donor in good health. Some libraries in this study had Jurkat cell RNA spiked in. The CDR3, as DNA: TGTGCCACCAGTGATGGGGCCAACTGGGATACGCAGTATTTT. This sequence encodes CATSDGANWDTQYF.